This T cell receptor beta chain was obtained from a study of T cell repertoires in cytomegalovirus infection. This clonotype was counted only a few times. Germline V gives CDR1 SNHLY, CDR2 FYNNEI. The V end was cut by 6 bases, the J end by 4 bases, with 15 bases between. The CDR3 spans 14 residues. One entry per CDR3 protein results from TCRdb running MiXCR on the reads. The table lists over 300,000 distinct CDR3 sequences, more than 9% of them singletons. The source material was PBMCs. The chain is built from TRBV2 and TRBJ1-1, with D tentatively TRBD1 (6 bases). This clonotype originated in a human donor in good health (CMV status not recorded). Some clones in this sample may be carry-over from other donors' samples. CDR3 residues: CASSPDSWGTEAFF. CDR3 sequence (DNA): TGTGCCAGCAGCCCGGACAGTTGGGGCACTGAAGCTTTCTTT.